This T cell receptor (beta chain) came from a study of blood T cell repertoires in COVID-19. Turning to the study itself: In each case, the material was cDNA or gDNA derived from T cells, B-cell-depleted T cells, or PBMCs.

In the study's own analysis: Estimation of nucleated cell counts was performed using reference gene primer amplification. The repertoire was sequenced with immunoSEQ multiplex PCR; TCRdb's copy has only in-frame clones and lacks some. V, J and clone size were drawn from that table, and D and trimming were deduced from the DNA. The sample lists about 230,000 clones; 88% were seen once. The CDR3 is 14 residues long. J was trimmed by 3 bases and V by 4 bases; bases with no gene match: 2. The germline V gene has CDR1 SGHTA and CDR2 FQGNSA. This clonotype was obtained from a woman aged 55-70 years with acute or convalescent COVID-19. The specimen was peripheral blood. J is TRBJ2-7 and V is TRBV7-2, with 11 bases aligning to TRBD2. CDR3 DNA: TGTGCCAGCAGCTACCTAGCGGGAGGCTACGAGCAGTACTTC. Translated, it gives CASSYLAGGYEQYF.